This paragraph covers one TCR beta chain sequence. Its antigen is not yet known. Just one base apart from a much larger clone, this may be a read error. V loses 5 bases, J loses 1 base, and the germline ends lie 11 bases apart. From the cysteine up to the phenylalanine, the CDR3 has a length of 14 residues. Solely the CDR3 DNA is kept, with 42 bases framed from the first base. Reading the germline V gene (reference sequence) gives CDR1 LNHNV and CDR2 YYDKDF. The sample belongs to a study of Graves' ophthalmopathy and Graves' hyperthyroidism (dated by TCRdb to the late 2010s). Background on the whole study: Peripheral blood samples were taken at the time of initial diagnosis, before any treatment was given. In total, some 130 blood samples were TCR-sequenced: some 43 ophthalmopathy, roughly 80 hyperthyroidism and some 17 hyperthyroidism-to-ophthalmopathy patients. The independent validation cohort included approximately 19 hyperthyroidism patients plus 17 patients who later progressed from hyperthyroidism to ophthalmopathy. The 75 to 100 discovery patients were randomly divided into training and test sets at a 7:3 ratio. To tell Graves' ophthalmopathy apart from Graves' hyperthyroidism, and to predict which patients would progress to ophthalmopathy, the study relied on TCR beta repertoire signatures. To explore V-J signatures that separate ophthalmopathy from hyperthyroidism, a discovery set of approximately 100 patients was enrolled, consisting of under 50 with ophthalmopathy and approximately 60 with stable hyperthyroidism. T-cell repertoires of thyroid tissue and blood were compared in six or seven hyperthyroidism patients. Once sampling was done, hyperthyroidism patients were given methimazole at a starting dose of 30 mg daily, while ophthalmopathy patients were given high-dose intravenous methylprednisolone. Broader findings and caveats from the paper: Most of the expanded thyroid clonotypes with a frequency above 0.001 were also detected in blood, and it was suggested that the thyroid immune response may be reflected by blood repertoires. Sample size was not statistically predetermined, and group allocation was not concealed from the investigators. In cross-validation, the 13-signature model distinguished ophthalmopathy from stable hyperthyroidism with nearly 90% sensitivity and 81% to 82% specificity, while in the test set the corresponding values were approximately 79% and 70%. In validation, the model predicted ophthalmopathy progression with about 64% sensitivity and about 73% specificity; 12 predicted patients were CT-confirmed with GO in a median of 6.5 months.

For repertoire sequencing, the TCR beta CDR3 regions were amplified from RNA transcripts. The first round was an RT-PCR using HTBI primers with the Qiagen OneStep RT-PCR kit, and this first round was followed by a second-round multiplex PCR, then size selection and purification. Sequencing of the libraries was carried out on an Illumina HiSeq2000 in paired-end mode with 100 bp reads. The source study handled its data this way. SOAPnuke was used for read processing, and reads with adapters, uncalled bases, a mean Phred below 15, or no exact constant-primer or identifier match were discarded. COPE v1.2.5 was used to merge the high-quality paired reads. Each unique nucleotide sequence was defined as a clonotype, and clonotypes were aligned to IMGT TRB V, D and J references with MiTCR v1.1. Analysis was restricted to V-J combinations with a frequency above 0.0001, which covered 99% to 99.2% of repertoires. For each V-J combination, a TCR clonal expansion and chaos score was defined as F50 clonal expansion divided by the chaos observed in the TCRdist matrix. Welch's t-statistics and random forest were used to narrow the features down to 13 V-J combinations, which were then fed into a naive Bayes classifier. Thyroid-blood repertoire similarity was quantified with the Morisita-Horn index. TCRdb's own reprocessing of the public reads used fastp at Q25 and MiXCR and kept productive beta chains. Identical CDR3 proteins give one entry, which carries the most common genes and DNA. The V and J calls were not made by the authors but by TCRdb's processing. The sample table contains approximately 480,000 distinct CDR3 sequences; only one count was recorded for 13% to 15% of them. The ten most abundant clones make up 9.5% to 10% of the sample.

Ophthalmopathy patients had moderately to severely active disease, Clinical Activity Score of at least 3, NOSPECS grade of at least 4, and disease duration under 3 months. Patients with other autoimmune diseases, uncontrolled infections, pregnancy or lactation were excluded. Diagnosis was based on clinical symptoms, serum thyroxine, TRAb, thyroid ultrasound and orbital computed tomography. Ficoll-Paque density gradient centrifugation was used to isolate PBMCs from around 10 ml of fresh peripheral blood. Total RNA was extracted with Trizol reagent and quality-checked on an Agilent 2100 Bioanalyzer. Recombination linked TRBV15 to TRBJ1-1; matching of 5 bases hints at TRBD1 as the D gene. The TCR comes from a woman younger than 45 with Graves' ophthalmopathy. Donor details come from another sample of the same person, matched by shared clones. Sequencing was done on a sample of blood. The DNA reads as follows: TGTGCCACCAGCGTACCGGGGCCGAACACTGAAGCTTTCTTT. This is translated as CATSVPGPNTEAFF.